The 27 T cell receptor beta chains below come from one sample, sequenced in a study of blood T cells in healthy people across ages. PCR was performed a second time for about 7 to 12 cycles using a sample-barcoded 5' primer and a J-beta primer mix. TCRdb re-called the 5' RACE reads with MiXCR, one entry per CDR3 protein. Of 650,000 to 950,000 distinct CDR3 sequences in the sample, 40% to 50% are singletons; the top ten hold approximately 20%. The specimen was blood. These receptors were taken from a man aged 60 to 75 in good health.

This clonotype occurred a few times. The chain has TRBV5-1 and TRBJ2-7; D is possibly TRBD1 (5 bases). The CDR3 has 13 residues. Trimming left V 6 bases short and J 4 bases short, with 14 bases between. Per the germline V gene, CDR1 is SGHRS and CDR2 is YFSETQ. CDR3 coding DNA: TGCGCCAGCATGTCGGCCCCAGGGTACGAGCAGTACTTC. Its protein is CASMSAPGYEQYF.

The rearrangement links TRBV14 to TRBJ1-2; 8 bases are shared with TRBD1. CDR1 is SGHDN and CDR2 is FVKESK in the germline V gene. The V segment lost 5 bases and the J segment 4 bases; nucleotides outside the gene matches: 6. The CDR3 contains 14 residues. CDR3 in amino acids: CASSTTGDFYGYTF. The CDR3, as DNA: TGTGCCAGCAGCACGACAGGGGATTTCTATGGCTACACCTTC.

In this sample, this clonotype turned up a few times. The chain carries TRBV20-1 and TRBJ2-7; 7 positions agree with TRBD1. CDR1 DFQATT and CDR2 SNEGSKA come from the germline V gene (reference sequence). The CDR3 is 13 amino acids. Trimming cost V 5 bases and J 1 base; bases outside gene matches: 5. For the CDR3, the DNA is TGCAGTGCTTCTAAGGACAGGTCCTACGAGCAGTACTTC. Translation: CSASKDRSYEQYF.

This clonotype has just a few counts. This sequence joins TRBV3-1 and TRBJ2-7; D is possibly TRBD1 (7 bases). The CDR3 length is 15 residues. V was shortened by 4 bases and J by 1 base, with 14 bases between the two germline ends. The germline CDR1 and CDR2 sequences are LGHDT and YNNKEL (reference sequence). The CDR3 DNA is TGTGCCAGCAGCCCCTCCGCAGGGGGGTCCTACGAGCAGTACTTC. Translation: CASSPSAGGSYEQYF.

The chain recombines TRBV27 with TRBJ1-2; D unclear. Germline assignment: CDR1 MNHEY and CDR2 SMNVEV (reference sequence). V lost 6 bases, J lost 7 bases, and 15 bases lay in between. This CDR3 region has 13 residues. This chain's CDR3 is CASSCSDSSGYTF. The CDR3 nucleotides are TGTGCCAGCAGCTGCTCGGATTCCTCTGGCTACACCTTC.

This rearrangement joins TRBV7-8 to TRBJ2-1, with a weak D call TRBD2 (5 bases). Trimming shortened V by 5 bases and J by 5 bases, and 16 bases separated the two germline ends. There are 15 residues in the CDR3. Germline CDR1 and CDR2: SGHVS and FQNEAQ. This CDR3 is CASSPGNYPNNEQFF. The DNA for the CDR3 is TGTGCCAGCAGCCCGGGAAACTACCCGAACAATGAGCAGTTCTTC. Using reference TRBV7-8 and TRBJ2-1 for the parts outside the CDR3, the full variable domain is GAGVSQSPRYKVAKRGQDVALRCDPISGHVSLFWYQQALGQGPEFLTYFQNEAQLDKSGLPSDRFFAERPEGSVSTLKIQRTQQEDSAVYLCASSPGNYPNNEQFFGPGTRLTVL.

The chain uses TRBV20-1 and TRBJ1-2; D may be TRBD1 (5 bases). The V gene's germline CDR1 is DFQATT and CDR2 SNEGSKA (reference sequence). CDR3 size: 12 residues. V lost 3 bases, J lost 8 bases, and 13 bases lay in between. DNA for the CDR3: TGCAGTGCTAGTGGGACCCCTCGGGGCTACACCTTC. As protein: CSASGTPRGYTF.

V is TRBV5-8 and J is TRBJ2-7; D might be TRBD1 or TRBD2, each matching 5 bases. The CDR3 covers 17 residues. Trimming pared 2 bases from V and 1 base from J, leaving 19 bases between. Germline assignment: CDR1 SGHTS and CDR2 YDEGEE. The CDR3 sequence is CASSLRTFGDPSYEQYF. DNA of the CDR3: TGTGCCAGCAGCTTACGAACTTTCGGGGACCCTTCCTACGAGCAGTACTTC.

The chain is built from TRBV10-3 and TRBJ1-6; possibly TRBD1 for D (6 bases). The CDR3 spans 16 residues. V was cut by 3 bases and J by 7 bases, with 16 bases left in between. CDR1 is ENHRY, CDR2 SYGVKD, per germline. The CDR3 nucleotides are TGTGCCATCAGTGAAGCTAACAGGGCGCTGAATTCACCCCTCCACTTT. This translates into CAISEANRALNSPLHF.

The chain is built from TRBV20-1 and TRBJ2-5, with 11 bases matching TRBD2. After removal of 2 bases from V and 5 bases from J, the junction contained 16 bases not matched to a gene. Germline V gene sequence: CDR1 DFQATT, CDR2 SNEGSKA (reference sequence). The CDR3 contains 18 residues. CDR3 coding DNA: TGCAGTGCTAGACCCTTAGCGGGGGGGCCGTCTTGGAGGGAGACCCAGTACTTC. Translated: CSARPLAGGPSWRETQYF.

This clonotype has a handful of counts. The rearrangement uses TRBV29-1 and TRBJ2-3, with TRBD1 as a possible D gene (6 bases). The CDR3 runs 16 residues. Germline assignment: CDR1 SQVTM and CDR2 ANQGSEA. V lost 2 bases to trimming and J lost 3 bases, with 18 bases between them. CDR3 sequence: CSVEIQGRRSTDTQYF. DNA of the CDR3: TGCAGCGTTGAAATACAGGGTCGGAGGTCGACAGATACGCAGTATTTT.

As concerns this clonotype: A read error is likely, as this CDR3 ends without the conserved phenylalanine or tryptophan. J is TRBJ2-1 and V is TRBV24-1; 10 nucleotides match TRBD1. Germline V gives CDR1 KGHDR, CDR2 SFDVKD. The CDR3 contains 15 residues. The J segment lost 8 bases and the V segment lost 4 bases, leaving 7 bases of the junction unmatched. DNA of the CDR3: TGTGCCACCAGTGACCCCCGGGACAGGGGAGATGAGCAGTTCTTA. It is translated as CATSDPRDRGDEQFL.

This clonotype was detected only a few times. The chain joins TRBV6-5 to TRBJ2-5, with D uncertain. The assigned J gene may be wrong: the sequence end matches TRBJ2-4 better. This CDR3 has 12 amino acids. Germline V CDR1 and CDR2: MNHEY, SVGAGI. The CDR3 DNA is TGTGCCAGCAGTTACTCGAACGGCATTCAGTACTTC. Its protein is CASSYSNGIQYF.

The rearrangement links TRBV30 to TRBJ1-1; D is ambiguous. With 0 bases removed from V and 4 bases from J, the gap between germline ends came to 12 bases. Germline assignment: CDR1 GTSNPN and CDR2 SVGIG (reference sequence). This CDR3 is 14 amino acids long. The chain's CDR3 is CAWSVGPLGTEAFF. The CDR3 DNA sequence: TGTGCCTGGAGTGTTGGACCTTTGGGCACTGAAGCTTTCTTT.

The chain recombines TRBV2 with TRBJ1-2; no clear D gene. The CDR3 is 13 residues long. CDR1 and CDR2 (germline): SNHLY, FYNNEI. The V end lost 4 bases, the J end lost 2 bases, and 8 bases lay between the germline ends. CDR3 loop: CASSVTLNYGYTF. CDR3 coding DNA: TGTGCCAGCAGTGTGACGCTAAACTATGGCTACACCTTC.

The V call is TRBV12-5, the J call TRBJ2-3; unclear D gene. Trimming shortened V by 3 bases and J by 4 bases, and 26 bases separated the two germline ends. Germline loops: CDR1 LGHNT, CDR2 FRNRAP. There are 19 residues in the CDR3. This CDR3 reads CASGFPSRAQTGRADTQYF. CDR3 sequence (DNA): TGTGCTAGTGGTTTCCCCTCCAGAGCACAGACCGGCCGTGCAGATACGCAGTATTTT.

This clonotype has a handful of counts. The rearrangement uses TRBV5-6 and TRBJ1-2, with TRBD1 as a possible D gene (5 bases). Germline CDR1 is SGHDT and CDR2 is YYEEEE. Trimming removed 3 bases at V and 2 bases at J, with 14 bases between. The CDR3 length is 15 residues. The CDR3 sequence: CASSYAGTPNYGYTF. CDR3 bases: TGTGCCAGCAGCTATGCGGGGACTCCCAACTATGGCTACACCTTC.

This chain links TRBV5-1 with TRBJ1-6, with D perhaps matching TRBD1 (5 bases). V was clipped by 8 bases and J by 6 bases, with 12 bases between them. CDR3 length: 13 amino acids. Germline V gene lookup returns CDR1 SGHRS and CDR2 YFSETQ. The CDR3 coding sequence is TGCGCCAGTGGCCGGGACCTTAATTCACCCCTCCACTTT. It yields the protein CASGRDLNSPLHF.

This clonotype was picked up a small number of times. One junction end disagrees with the germline gene, perhaps due to a read error. CDR3 protein: CASREGQGMANEKLFF. CDR3 coding DNA: TGTGCCAGCAGGGAAGGACAGGGGATGGCTAATGAAAAACTGTTTTTT. This sequence joins TRBV6-1 and TRBJ1-4, with TRBD1 identical over 9 bases. Germline V gene data show CDR1 as MNHNS and CDR2 as SASEGT. The CDR3 has 16 residues.

J is TRBJ2-1 and V is TRBV7-2; D possibly matches TRBD1 or TRBD2 (6 bases each). Germline V gene sequence: CDR1 SGHTA, CDR2 FQGNSA. This CDR3 is 15 amino acids long. The germline V and J ends were trimmed by 1 base and 9 bases, with 16 bases remaining between them. The CDR3 DNA is TGTGCCAGCAGCTTAGATGGGACTGGGGGCCTTGAGCAGTTCTTC. Protein: CASSLDGTGGLEQFF.

J is TRBJ2-1 and V is TRBV7-2; D might be TRBD2 (7 bases). There are 15 residues in the CDR3. Looked up from germline, CDR1 is SGHTA and CDR2 is FQGNSA. Trimming shortened V by 4 bases and J by 8 bases, and 18 bases separated the two germline ends. In DNA form, the CDR3 reads TGTGCCAGCAGCTGGGGGAGGGGGGGGTTATATGAGCAGTTCTTC. It specifies CASSWGRGGLYEQFF.

A remark on this clonotype: The junction departs from the called germline gene at one end, perhaps through a read error. The genes are TRBV4-1 and TRBJ1-1; 9 bases fit TRBD1. Germline values: CDR1 MGHRA, CDR2 YSYEKL. The CDR3 runs 17 residues. This CDR3 reads CASSLWTGEVGGTEAFF. The CDR3 DNA follows: TGCGCCAGTAGCCTATGGACAGGGGAAGTGGGGGGCACTGAAGCTTTCTTT.

Points on this clonotype: A junction boundary mismatches the germline segment, possibly from a read error. This rearrangement joins TRBV3-1 to TRBJ2-2; D is unclear. CDR1 LGHDT and CDR2 YNNKEL come from the germline V gene (reference sequence). This CDR3 region has 11 residues. The CDR3 reads CAGRHTGELFF. The CDR3 DNA reads TGTGCCGGCAGACACACCGGGGAGCTGTTTTTT.

The chain has TRBV7-9 and TRBJ1-2; D is ambiguous. This CDR3 comprises 15 residues. Germline assignment: CDR1 SEHNR and CDR2 FQNEAQ (reference sequence). V gave up 5 bases and J gave up 2 bases, with 15 bases separating them. CDR3 coding DNA: TGTGCCAGCAGCCCATCGTCCCTGGAAAACTATGGCTACACCTTC. Protein sequence: CASSPSSLENYGYTF.

In this sample, this clonotype turned up once. This chain uses TRBV12-3 or TRBV12-4 with TRBJ1-6, with D uncertain. This CDR3 has 16 amino acids. Trimming removed 6 bases from V and 5 bases from J, with 17 bases in between. The CDR3 is CASSRTSGVNNSPLHF. CDR3 in DNA: TGTGCCAGCAGCCGTACATCCGGGGTCAATAATTCACCCCTCCACTTT.

J is TRBJ2-6 and V is TRBV11-2; a possible D gene is TRBD2 (6 bases). This CDR3 region has 15 residues. CDR1 SGHAT and CDR2 FQNNGV come from the germline V gene. V gave up 6 bases and J gave up 1 base, with 10 bases separating them. CDR3 in amino acids: CASRGGFSGANVLTF. As DNA, the CDR3 is TGTGCCAGCAGAGGAGGGTTTTCTGGGGCCAACGTCCTGACTTTC.

The J gene is TRBJ1-1, the V gene TRBV6-2 or TRBV6-3; perhaps TRBD1 as D (5 bases). CDR3 size: 16 residues. Per germline, CDR1 MNHEY and CDR2 SVGEGT. The V gene lost 5 bases and the J gene lost 0 bases, with 16 bases spanning the gap. CDR3 amino acids: CASSVGLFNLNTEAFF. CDR3 bases: TGTGCCAGCAGTGTGGGGCTATTTAACCTGAACACTGAAGCTTTCTTT.